A selection of T cell receptor beta chains follows, all from one sample in a study of cytotoxic CD8 clonotypes in ibrutinib-treated CLL. The data were produced by immunoSEQ multiplex PCR, yet TCRdb's version contains in-frame clones alone and is incomplete. Of approximately 330,000 clones listed, roughly 80% are singletons. The sample in question was PBMCs, obtained before ibrutinib treatment. Every receptor here comes from a human donor with chronic lymphocytic leukemia. CDR3s include the opening cysteine and the closing phenylalanine or tryptophan. The D gene is left open where the match is weak. Clone size is given for some rows only: seen once, a few or many times, or a class if the clone is expanded.

cdr3_aa: CASSLSGRGETQYF; cdr3_nt: TGTGCCAGCAGCTTATCGGGTAGGGGAGAGACCCAGTACTTC; clone_size: -; j_call: TRBJ2-5; d_call: -; v_call: TRBV7-9
cdr3_aa: CASSLYTEQSSFNEQFF; cdr3_nt: TGTGCCAGCAGCTTATACACAGAGCAGAGCTCTTTCAATGAGCAGTTCTTC; clone_size: -; j_call: TRBJ2-1; d_call: -; v_call: TRBV7-3
cdr3_aa: CASSPRTAIWETQYF; cdr3_nt: TGTGCCAGCAGCCCCCGGACTGCCATTTGGGAGACCCAGTACTTC; clone_size: -; j_call: TRBJ2-5; d_call: -; v_call: TRBV7-3
cdr3_aa: CASSTGQRGNEQFF; cdr3_nt: TGTGCCAGCAGCACGGGTCAGCGGGGCAATGAGCAGTTCTTC; clone_size: -; j_call: TRBJ2-1; d_call: TRBD2; v_call: TRBV5-4
cdr3_aa: CASSSSYGRSLGNTIYF; cdr3_nt: TGTGCCAGCAGTTCCTCATACGGACGCTCCTTAGGAAACACCATATATTTT; clone_size: -; j_call: TRBJ1-3; d_call: -; v_call: TRBV6-8
cdr3_aa: CASRHPGGQYQPQHF; cdr3_nt: TGTGCCAGCAGACACCCAGGGGGCCAATATCAGCCCCAGCATTTT; clone_size: few; j_call: TRBJ1-5; d_call: TRBD1; v_call: TRBV28
cdr3_aa: CASSEREFDEQYF; cdr3_nt: TGTGCCAGCAGTGAGCGGGAGTTCGACGAGCAGTACTTC; clone_size: -; j_call: TRBJ2-7; d_call: TRBD2; v_call: TRBV6-1
cdr3_aa: CASSYDRRNQPQHF; cdr3_nt: TGTGCCAGCAGTTACGACAGACGCAATCAGCCCCAGCATTTT; clone_size: -; j_call: TRBJ1-5; d_call: -; v_call: TRBV6-6
cdr3_aa: CASRRTSGNTGELFF; cdr3_nt: TGTGCCAGCAGGAGGACTAGCGGCAACACCGGGGAGCTGTTTTTT; clone_size: -; j_call: TRBJ2-2; d_call: TRBD2; v_call: TRBV7-2
cdr3_aa: CASSLSLASYNEQFF; cdr3_nt: TGTGCCAGCAGCTTATCTCTAGCTAGCTACAATGAGCAGTTCTTC; clone_size: few; j_call: TRBJ2-1; d_call: -; v_call: TRBV11-2
cdr3_aa: CASSEQYEQYF; cdr3_nt: TGTGCCAGCAGCGAACAGTACGAGCAGTACTTC; clone_size: once; j_call: TRBJ2-7; d_call: -; v_call: TRBV7-2
cdr3_aa: CASRRGQGNEQYF; cdr3_nt: TGTGCCAGCAGACGTGGCCAGGGCAACGAGCAGTACTTC; clone_size: -; j_call: TRBJ2-7; d_call: -; v_call: TRBV2
cdr3_aa: CASSYVGSGYGYTF; cdr3_nt: TGTGCCAGCAGTTACGTGGGGTCCGGCTATGGCTACACCTTC; clone_size: -; j_call: TRBJ1-2; d_call: -; v_call: TRBV6-5
cdr3_aa: CAWSVLLGRRRDEQFF; cdr3_nt: TGTGCCTGGAGTGTACTATTAGGTCGTAGAAGAGATGAGCAGTTCTTC; clone_size: -; j_call: TRBJ2-1; d_call: -; v_call: TRBV30
cdr3_aa: CASSMTSGGYEQYF; cdr3_nt: TGTGCCAGCAGCATGACTAGCGGGGGCTACGAGCAGTACTTC; clone_size: -; j_call: TRBJ2-7; d_call: TRBD2; v_call: TRBV27
cdr3_aa: CASAGTVSYEQYF; cdr3_nt: TGTGCCAGTGCCGGGACGGTCTCCTACGAGCAGTACTTC; clone_size: -; j_call: TRBJ2-7; d_call: -; v_call: TRBV19
cdr3_aa: CASSPRPLANYGYTF; cdr3_nt: TGTGCCAGCAGTCCAAGACCCCTAGCTAACTATGGCTACACCTTC; clone_size: -; j_call: TRBJ1-2; d_call: -; v_call: TRBV27
cdr3_aa: CAISEEGETYEQYF; cdr3_nt: TGTGCCATCAGTGAAGAGGGGGAGACCTACGAGCAGTACTTC; clone_size: -; j_call: TRBJ2-7; d_call: -; v_call: TRBV10-3
cdr3_aa: CASSLRGTGGTYEQYF; cdr3_nt: TGCGCCAGCAGCTTGCGAGGGACTGGCGGGACCTACGAGCAGTACTTC; clone_size: -; j_call: TRBJ2-7; d_call: -; v_call: TRBV5-1
cdr3_aa: CASSSGTVRGSNQPQHF; cdr3_nt: TGTGCCAGCAGCTCTGGTACGGTCAGGGGTAGCAATCAGCCCCAGCATTTT; clone_size: few; j_call: TRBJ1-5; d_call: -; v_call: TRBV5-6